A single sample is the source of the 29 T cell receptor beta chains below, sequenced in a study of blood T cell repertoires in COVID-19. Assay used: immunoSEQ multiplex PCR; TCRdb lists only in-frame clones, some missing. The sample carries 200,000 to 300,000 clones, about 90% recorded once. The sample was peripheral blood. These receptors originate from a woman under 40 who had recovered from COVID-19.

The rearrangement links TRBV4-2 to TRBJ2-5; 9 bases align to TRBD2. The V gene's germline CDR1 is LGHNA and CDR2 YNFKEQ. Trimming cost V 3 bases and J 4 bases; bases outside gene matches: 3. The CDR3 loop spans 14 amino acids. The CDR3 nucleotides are TGTGCCAGCAGCCAGTTTAGCGGGGGAGAGACCCAGTACTTC. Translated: CASSQFSGGETQYF.

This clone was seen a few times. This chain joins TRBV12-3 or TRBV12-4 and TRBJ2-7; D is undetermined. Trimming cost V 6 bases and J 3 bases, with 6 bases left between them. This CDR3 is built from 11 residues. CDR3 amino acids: CASSPFYEQYF. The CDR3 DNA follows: TGTGCCAGCAGCCCCTTCTACGAGCAGTACTTC.

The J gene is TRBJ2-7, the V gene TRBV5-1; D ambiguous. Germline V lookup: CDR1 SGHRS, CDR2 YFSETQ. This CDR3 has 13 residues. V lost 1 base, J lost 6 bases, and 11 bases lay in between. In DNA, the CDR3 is TGCGCCAGCAGCTTGTTGTCTTCCGGCGAGCAGTACTTC. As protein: CASSLLSSGEQYF.

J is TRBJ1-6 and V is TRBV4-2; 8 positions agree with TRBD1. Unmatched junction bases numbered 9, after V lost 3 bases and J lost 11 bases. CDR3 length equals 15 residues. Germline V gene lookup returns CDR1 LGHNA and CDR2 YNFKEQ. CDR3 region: CASSHGQGGTAPLHF. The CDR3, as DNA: TGTGCCAGCAGCCATGGACAGGGTGGCACGGCACCCCTCCACTTT.

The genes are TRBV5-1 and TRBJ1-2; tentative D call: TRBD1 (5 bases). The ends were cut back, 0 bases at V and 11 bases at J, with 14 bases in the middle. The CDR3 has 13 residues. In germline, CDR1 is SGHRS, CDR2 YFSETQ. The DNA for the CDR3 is TGCGCCAGCAGCTTGGATCAGGGTGGCAGGTACACCTTC. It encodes CASSLDQGGRYTF.

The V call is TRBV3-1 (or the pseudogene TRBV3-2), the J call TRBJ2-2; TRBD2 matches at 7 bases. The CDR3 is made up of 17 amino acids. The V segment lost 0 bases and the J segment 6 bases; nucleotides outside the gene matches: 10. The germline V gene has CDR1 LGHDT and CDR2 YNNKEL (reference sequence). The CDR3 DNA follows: TGTGCCAGCAGCCAAGATCTTATGCGGGGGATCGCCGGGGAGCTGTTTTTT. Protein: CASSQDLMRGIAGELFF.

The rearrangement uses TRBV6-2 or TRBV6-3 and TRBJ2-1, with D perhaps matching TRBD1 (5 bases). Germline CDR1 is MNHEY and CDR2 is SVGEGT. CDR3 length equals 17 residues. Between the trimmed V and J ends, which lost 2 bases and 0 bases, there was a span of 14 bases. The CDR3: CASSYVSGASSYNEQFF. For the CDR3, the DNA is TGTGCCAGCAGTTACGTATCTGGGGCCAGCTCCTACAATGAGCAGTTCTTC.

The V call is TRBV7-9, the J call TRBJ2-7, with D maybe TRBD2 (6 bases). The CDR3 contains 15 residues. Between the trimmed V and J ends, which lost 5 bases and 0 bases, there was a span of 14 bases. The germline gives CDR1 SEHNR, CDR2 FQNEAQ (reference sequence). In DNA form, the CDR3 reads TGTGCCAGCAGCCCCCTTGCGGGAAGCTCCTACGAGCAGTACTTC. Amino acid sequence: CASSPLAGSSYEQYF.

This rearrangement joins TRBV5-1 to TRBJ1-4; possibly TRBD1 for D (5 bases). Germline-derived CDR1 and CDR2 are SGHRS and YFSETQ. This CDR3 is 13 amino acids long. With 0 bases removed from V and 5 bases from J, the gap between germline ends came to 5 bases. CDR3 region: CASSLGQNEKLFF. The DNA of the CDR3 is TGCGCCAGCAGCTTGGGACAGAATGAAAAACTGTTTTTT.

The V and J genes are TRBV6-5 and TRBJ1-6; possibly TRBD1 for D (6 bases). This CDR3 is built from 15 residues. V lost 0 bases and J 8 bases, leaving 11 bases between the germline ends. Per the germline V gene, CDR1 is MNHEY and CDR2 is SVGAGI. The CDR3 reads CASSYSRGEYSPLHF. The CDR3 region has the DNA TGTGCCAGCAGTTACTCCAGGGGTGAATATTCACCCCTCCACTTT.

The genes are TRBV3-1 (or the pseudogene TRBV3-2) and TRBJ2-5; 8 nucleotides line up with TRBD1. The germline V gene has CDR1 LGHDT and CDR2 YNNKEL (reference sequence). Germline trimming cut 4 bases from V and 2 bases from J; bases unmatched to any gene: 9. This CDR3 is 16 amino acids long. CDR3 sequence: CASSRSKTGAQETQYF. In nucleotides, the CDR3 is TGTGCCAGCAGCCGATCGAAGACAGGGGCACAAGAGACCCAGTACTTC.

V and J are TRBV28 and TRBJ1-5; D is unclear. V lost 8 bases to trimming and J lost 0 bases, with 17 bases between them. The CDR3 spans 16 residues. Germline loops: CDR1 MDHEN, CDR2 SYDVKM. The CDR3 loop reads CASPPYSFHSNQPQHF. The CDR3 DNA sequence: TGTGCCAGCCCGCCATACAGCTTCCATAGCAATCAGCCCCAGCATTTT. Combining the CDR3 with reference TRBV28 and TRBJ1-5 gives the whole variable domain DVKVTQSSRYLVKRTGEKVFLECVQDMDHENMFWYRQDPGLGLRLIYFSYDVKMKEKGDIPEGYSVSREKKERFSLILESASTNQTSMYLCASPPYSFHSNQPQHFGDGTRLSIL.

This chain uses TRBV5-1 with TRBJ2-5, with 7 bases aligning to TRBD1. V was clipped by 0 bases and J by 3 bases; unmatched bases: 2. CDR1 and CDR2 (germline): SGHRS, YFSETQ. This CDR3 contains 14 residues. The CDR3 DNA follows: TGCGCCAGCAGCTTGGGACAGGGAGAAGAGACCCAGTACTTC. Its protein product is CASSLGQGEETQYF. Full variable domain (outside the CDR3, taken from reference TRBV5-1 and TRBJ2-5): KAGVTQTPRYLIKTRGQQVTLSCSPISGHRSVSWYQQTPGQGLQFLFEYFSETQRNKGNFPGRFSGRQFSNSRSEMNVSTLELGDSALYLCASSLGQGEETQYFGPGTRLLVL.

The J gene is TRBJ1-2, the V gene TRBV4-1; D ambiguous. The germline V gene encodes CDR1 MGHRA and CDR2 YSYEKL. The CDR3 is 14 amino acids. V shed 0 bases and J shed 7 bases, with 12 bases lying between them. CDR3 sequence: CASSQDPTLRGYTF. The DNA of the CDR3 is TGCGCCAGCAGCCAAGACCCTACTCTTCGTGGCTACACCTTC.

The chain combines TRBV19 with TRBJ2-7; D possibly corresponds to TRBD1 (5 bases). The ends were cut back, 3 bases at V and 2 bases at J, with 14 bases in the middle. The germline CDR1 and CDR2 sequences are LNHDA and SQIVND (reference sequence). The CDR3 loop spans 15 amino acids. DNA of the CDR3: TGTGCCAGTAGTATCACCCCCGCAGGGCCCTACGAGCAGTACTTC. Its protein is CASSITPAGPYEQYF.

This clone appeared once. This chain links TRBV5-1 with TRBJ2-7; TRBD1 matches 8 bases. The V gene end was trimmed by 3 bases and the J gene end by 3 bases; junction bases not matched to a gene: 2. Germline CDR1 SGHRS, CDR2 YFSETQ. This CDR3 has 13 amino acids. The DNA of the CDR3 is TGCGCCAGCAGCTGGGGGACAGGCTACGAGCAGTACTTC. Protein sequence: CASSWGTGYEQYF.

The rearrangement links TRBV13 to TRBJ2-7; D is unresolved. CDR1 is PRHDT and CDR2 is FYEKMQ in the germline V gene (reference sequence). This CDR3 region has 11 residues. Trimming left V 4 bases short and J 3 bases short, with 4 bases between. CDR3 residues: CASSSLYEQYF. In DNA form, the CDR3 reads TGTGCCAGCAGCTCCCTCTACGAGCAGTACTTC.

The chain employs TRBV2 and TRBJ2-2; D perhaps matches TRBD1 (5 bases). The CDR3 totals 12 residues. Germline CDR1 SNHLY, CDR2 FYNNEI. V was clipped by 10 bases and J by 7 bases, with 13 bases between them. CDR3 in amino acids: CATVGAVGELFF. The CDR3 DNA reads TGTGCCACAGTAGGGGCAGTCGGGGAGCTGTTTTTT.

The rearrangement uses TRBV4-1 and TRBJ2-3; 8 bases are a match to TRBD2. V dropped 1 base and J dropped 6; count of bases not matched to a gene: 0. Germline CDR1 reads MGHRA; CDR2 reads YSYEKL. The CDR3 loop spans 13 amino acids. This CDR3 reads CASSQGLADTQYF. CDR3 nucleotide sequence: TGCGCCAGCAGCCAAGGACTAGCGGATACGCAGTATTTT.

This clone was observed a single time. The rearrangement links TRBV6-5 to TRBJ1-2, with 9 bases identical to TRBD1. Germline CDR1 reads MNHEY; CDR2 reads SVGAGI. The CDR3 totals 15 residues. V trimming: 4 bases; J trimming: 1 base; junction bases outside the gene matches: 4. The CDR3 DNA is TGTGCCAGCAGTTCGTGGACAGGGGATAACTATGGCTACACCTTC. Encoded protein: CASSSWTGDNYGYTF.

Here the CDR3 DNA reads TGTGCCAGCAGCGAGGGAGTTTCCACAGATACGCAGTATTTT. Translating it yields CASSEGVSTDTQYF. The V and J genes are TRBV9 and TRBJ2-3, with a possible D match to TRBD2 (5 bases). The length of the CDR3 is 14 residues. The germline V gene encodes CDR1 SGDLS and CDR2 YYNGEE. The V gene lost 3 bases and the J gene lost 2 bases, with 10 bases spanning the gap.

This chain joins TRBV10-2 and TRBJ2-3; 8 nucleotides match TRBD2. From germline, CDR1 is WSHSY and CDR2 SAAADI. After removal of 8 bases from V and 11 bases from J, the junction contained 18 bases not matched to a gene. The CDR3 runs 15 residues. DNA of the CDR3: TGCGCCAGCTCCCGGATAGCGGGGCTCCAAGTGGGGCAGTATTTT. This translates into CASSRIAGLQVGQYF.

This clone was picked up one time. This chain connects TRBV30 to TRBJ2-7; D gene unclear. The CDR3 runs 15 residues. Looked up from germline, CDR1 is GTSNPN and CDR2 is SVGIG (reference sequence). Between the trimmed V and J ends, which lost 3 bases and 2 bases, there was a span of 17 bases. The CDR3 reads CAWREQFPITYEQYF. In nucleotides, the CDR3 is TGTGCCTGGAGGGAACAGTTCCCCATCACCTACGAGCAGTACTTC.

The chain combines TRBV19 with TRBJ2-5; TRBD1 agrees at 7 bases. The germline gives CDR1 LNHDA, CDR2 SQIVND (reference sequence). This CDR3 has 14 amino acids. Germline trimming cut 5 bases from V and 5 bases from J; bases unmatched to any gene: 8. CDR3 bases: TGTGCCAGTAGTCAGACAGGGAACGGGGAGACCCAGTACTTC. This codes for CASSQTGNGETQYF.

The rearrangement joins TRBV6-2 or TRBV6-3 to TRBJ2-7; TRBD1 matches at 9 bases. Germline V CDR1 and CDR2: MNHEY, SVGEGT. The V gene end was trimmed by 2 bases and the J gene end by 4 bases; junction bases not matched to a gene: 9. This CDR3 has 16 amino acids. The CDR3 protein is CASSYPWDRVEYEQYF. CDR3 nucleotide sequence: TGTGCCAGCAGTTACCCCTGGGACAGGGTGGAGTACGAGCAGTACTTC.

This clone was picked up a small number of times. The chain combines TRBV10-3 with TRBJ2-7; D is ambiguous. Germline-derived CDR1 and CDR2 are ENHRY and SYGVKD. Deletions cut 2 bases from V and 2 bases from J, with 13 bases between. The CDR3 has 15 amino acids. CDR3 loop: CAISEDTASPYEQYF. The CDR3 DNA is TGTGCCATCAGTGAGGATACAGCTTCCCCCTACGAGCAGTACTTC.

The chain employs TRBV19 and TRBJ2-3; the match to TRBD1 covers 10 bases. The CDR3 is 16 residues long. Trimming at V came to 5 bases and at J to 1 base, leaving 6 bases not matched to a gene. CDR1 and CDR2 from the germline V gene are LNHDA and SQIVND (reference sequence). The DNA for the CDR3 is TGTGCCAGTAGTTGGACCGGGACAGGGGGCACAGATACGCAGTATTTT. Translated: CASSWTGTGGTDTQYF.

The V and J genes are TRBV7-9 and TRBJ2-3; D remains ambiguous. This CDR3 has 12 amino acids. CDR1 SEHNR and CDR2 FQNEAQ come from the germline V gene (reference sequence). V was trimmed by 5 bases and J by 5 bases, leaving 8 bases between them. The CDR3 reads CASSANIDTQYF. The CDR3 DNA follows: TGTGCCAGCAGCGCCAACATAGATACGCAGTATTTT.

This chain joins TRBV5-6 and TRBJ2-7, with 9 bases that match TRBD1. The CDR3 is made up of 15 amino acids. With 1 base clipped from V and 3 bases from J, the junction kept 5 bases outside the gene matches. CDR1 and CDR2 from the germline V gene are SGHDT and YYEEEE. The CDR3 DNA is TGTGCCAGCAGCTTGTTTGGACAGGGGTACTACGAGCAGTACTTC. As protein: CASSLFGQGYYEQYF.